This TCR beta chain was sequenced during a study of response to subunit inactivated influenza vaccine. The CDR3 covers 14 residues. Germline-derived CDR1 and CDR2 are LGHNA and YNFKEQ. V lost 3 bases and J lost 0; bases outside the gene matches: 0. General observations from the study: A suggestion made by the authors is that each seasonal influenza vaccination recruits few new T cells.

MiXCR was run by TCRdb on the RT-PCR reads, yielding one entry per CDR3 protein. The sample shows 600,000 to 850,000 distinct CDR3 sequences, 14% of them seen only once. This clonotype was seen a few times. Its cognate antigen is unknown. Source: PBMCs from blood, taken less than 15 days before vaccination. The gene calls are TRBV4-2 and TRBJ2-7; TRBD2 matches at 9 bases. The clonotype comes from a man aged 50 to 60 who received an inactivated influenza vaccine. This chain's CDR3 is CASSQGLASYEQYF. The CDR3 nucleotides are TGTGCCAGCAGCCAGGGACTAGCCTCCTACGAGCAGTACTTC.